The clone carrying this T cell receptor beta chain has more than one count but fewer than ten. The data were taken from a study of blood T cell repertoires in COVID-19. Study details: From T cells, B-cell-depleted T cells, or PBMCs came the material, which was cDNA or gDNA.

Authors' processing steps: It was from reference gene primer amplification that nucleated cell counts were estimated. Sequencing was performed with immunoSEQ multiplex PCR; in TCRdb, only in-frame clones are kept and a portion is missing. That table is the source of V, J and clone size, and D and trimming were worked out from the DNA. The sample holds about 320,000 clones, approximately 85% seen once. V was shortened by 2 bases and J by 4 bases, with 20 bases between the two germline ends. CDR3 length: 17 residues. Per the germline V gene, CDR1 is SGHAT and CDR2 is FQNNGV. The chain links TRBV11-2 to TRBJ1-2; D may be TRBD1 (6 bases). This receptor was identified in a human donor in a cohort sampled during active COVID-19. The material sequenced was peripheral blood. The DNA of the CDR3 is TGTGCCAGCAGCTTAAAAACCTCCGACAGGAGCCCCTATGGCTACACCTTC. As protein: CASSLKTSDRSPYGYTF. Looking up the rest from reference TRBV11-2 and TRBJ1-2 gives the full variable domain: EAGVAQSPRYKIIEKRQSVAFWCNPISGHATLYWYQQILGQGPKLLIQFQNNGVVDDSQLPKDRFSAERLKGVDSTLKIQPAKLEDSAVYLCASSLKTSDRSPYGYTFGSGTRLTVV.